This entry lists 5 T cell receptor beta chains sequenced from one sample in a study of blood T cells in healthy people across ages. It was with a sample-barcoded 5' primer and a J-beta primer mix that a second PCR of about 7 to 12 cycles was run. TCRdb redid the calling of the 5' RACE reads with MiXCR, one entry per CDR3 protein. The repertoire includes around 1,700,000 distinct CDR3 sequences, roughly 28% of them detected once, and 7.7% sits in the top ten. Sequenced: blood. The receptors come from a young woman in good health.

CDR3 nucleotides: TGTGCCAGCAGCCAGAGCGACAAGATAGCTGAGCAGTTCTTC. It yields the protein CASSQSDKIAEQFF. The chain combines TRBV3-1 with TRBJ2-1; D gene ambiguous. CDR1 and CDR2 from the germline V gene are LGHDT and YNNKEL (reference sequence). V gave up 3 bases and J gave up 9 bases, with 15 bases separating them. CDR3 length equals 14 residues.

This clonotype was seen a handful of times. CDR3 sequence reads: CASSSGQGTNEKLFF. The CDR3 DNA sequence: TGTGCCAGCAGCTCCGGACAGGGGACTAATGAAAAACTGTTTTTT. The V gene is TRBV7-9, the J gene TRBJ1-4, with 9 nucleotides matching TRBD1. The length of the CDR3 is 15 residues. Looked up from germline, CDR1 is SEHNR and CDR2 is FQNEAQ (reference sequence). V dropped 4 bases and J dropped 2; count of bases not matched to a gene: 2.

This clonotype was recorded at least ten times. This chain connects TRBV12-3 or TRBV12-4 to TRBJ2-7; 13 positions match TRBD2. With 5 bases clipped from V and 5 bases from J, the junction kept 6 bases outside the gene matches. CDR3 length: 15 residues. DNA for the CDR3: TGTGCCAGCAGTCGAACTAGCGGGAGGGCCCACGAGCAGTACTTC. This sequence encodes CASSRTSGRAHEQYF.

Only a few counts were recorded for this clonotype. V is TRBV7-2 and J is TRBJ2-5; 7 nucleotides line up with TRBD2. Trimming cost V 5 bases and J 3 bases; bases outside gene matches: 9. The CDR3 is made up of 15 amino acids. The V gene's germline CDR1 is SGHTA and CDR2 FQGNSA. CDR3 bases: TGTGCCAGCAGCCACGGCGGGGCGGGAGAAGAGACCCAGTACTTC. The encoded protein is CASSHGGAGEETQYF. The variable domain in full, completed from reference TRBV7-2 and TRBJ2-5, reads GAGVSQSPSNKVTEKGKDVELRCDPISGHTALYWYRQSLGQGLEFLIYFQGNSAPDKSGLPSDRFSAERTGGSVSTLTIQRTQQEDSAVYLCASSHGGAGEETQYFGPGTRLLVL.

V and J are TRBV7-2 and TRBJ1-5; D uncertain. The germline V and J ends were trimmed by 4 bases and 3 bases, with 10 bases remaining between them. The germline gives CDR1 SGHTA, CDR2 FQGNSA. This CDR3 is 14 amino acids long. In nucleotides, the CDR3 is TGTGCCAGCAGCTCCGTACAGCCCAATCAGCCCCAGCATTTT. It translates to CASSSVQPNQPQHF. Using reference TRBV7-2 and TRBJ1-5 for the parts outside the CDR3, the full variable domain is GAGVSQSPSNKVTEKGKDVELRCDPISGHTALYWYRQSLGQGLEFLIYFQGNSAPDKSGLPSDRFSAERTGGSVSTLTIQRTQQEDSAVYLCASSSVQPNQPQHFGDGTRLSIL.